Below, 32 T cell receptor beta chains from the same sample are listed, as sequenced in a study of blood T cell repertoires in COVID-19. Assay: immunoSEQ multiplex PCR; the TCRdb copy retains only in-frame clones and omits some. The sample shows about 26,000 clones, 85% to 90% of them seen only once. Sequencing input: peripheral blood. The origin of the receptors is a human donor in a cohort sampled during active COVID-19.

The chain joins TRBV10-3 to TRBJ2-1, with TRBD2 matching 11 bases. Trimming removed 8 bases from V and 10 bases from J; junction bases left unmatched: 10. The CDR3 runs to 14 residues. Germline CDR1 and CDR2: ENHRY and SYGVKD. The CDR3 coding sequence is TGTGCCATCGCCGGGACTAGCGGAGCGCAAGAGCAGTTCTTC. Its translation: CAIAGTSGAQEQFF.

The chain links TRBV2 to TRBJ2-7; weak D call: TRBD1 (6 bases). Trimming shortened V by 4 bases and J by 5 bases, and 12 bases separated the two germline ends. CDR1 is SNHLY and CDR2 is FYNNEI in the germline V gene. The CDR3 is 13 residues long. The CDR3 DNA is TGTGCCAGCAGTGTGAACAGGGAGAACGAGCAGTACTTC. Protein: CASSVNRENEQYF. Filled out from reference TRBV2 and TRBJ2-7, the complete variable domain reads EPEVTQTPSHQVTQMGQEVILRCVPISNHLYFYWYRQILGQKVEFLVSFYNNEISEKSEIFDDQFSVERPDGSNFTLKIRSTKLEDSAMYFCASSVNRENEQYFGPGTRLTVT.

Here the CDR3 DNA reads TGTGCCACCAGTGATTTGCGTCCCGGGGAGCTGTTTTTT. It specifies CATSDLRPGELFF. V gene TRBV24-1 combines with J gene TRBJ2-2, with unresolved D. V was pared by 0 bases and J by 6 bases, with 4 bases between. The CDR3 runs to 13 residues. Per germline, CDR1 KGHDR and CDR2 SFDVKD.

In its sample, this clone was seen once. V gene TRBV7-9 combines with J gene TRBJ2-7; the D gene is possibly TRBD1 (6 bases). The length of the CDR3 is 16 residues. Trimming took 0 bases from V and 6 from J, leaving 18 bases between them. Germline V gives CDR1 SEHNR, CDR2 FQNEAQ (reference sequence). The DNA of the CDR3 is TGTGCCAGCAGCTTAGCCCACGGGTCACAGGGCTCCGAGCAGTACTTC. Translation gives CASSLAHGSQGSEQYF.

The V call is TRBV24-1, the J call TRBJ1-2; D gene ambiguous. This CDR3 spans 13 amino acids. Deletions cut 1 base from V and 6 bases from J, with 8 bases between. Germline V gene lookup returns CDR1 KGHDR and CDR2 SFDVKD. The CDR3 sequence is CATSDFSGNGYTF. Here the CDR3 DNA reads TGTGCCACCAGTGATTTTTCGGGGAATGGCTACACCTTC.

The rearrangement joins TRBV6-5 to TRBJ1-5; 8 bases are a match to TRBD1. The germline V gene has CDR1 MNHEY and CDR2 SVGAGI. V was pared by 6 bases and J by 5 bases, with 6 bases of the junction left unmatched. There are 14 residues in the CDR3. DNA for the CDR3: TGTGCCAGCAGCAGGACAGGGAACGATCAGCCCCAGCATTTT. It specifies CASSRTGNDQPQHF.

The chain joins TRBV5-1 to TRBJ2-3; D is perhaps TRBD1 (5 bases). This CDR3 is built from 17 residues. The V gene's germline CDR1 is SGHRS and CDR2 YFSETQ. Trimming stripped 2 bases from V and 5 bases from J, with 21 bases between. The CDR3, as DNA: TGCGCCAGCAGCTTAACCCCGGGCCCTCTAAGGGGAGATACGCAGTATTTT. Translation gives CASSLTPGPLRGDTQYF.

The V call is TRBV18, the J call TRBJ2-1; 11 nucleotides agree with TRBD2. V shed 3 bases, J shed 7 bases, and the junction held 8 bases outside the gene matches. Germline values: CDR1 KGHSH, CDR2 LQKENI. CDR3 size: 16 residues. DNA for the CDR3: TGTGCCAGCTCACCGGCTAGCGGGGGGACAGGGAATGAGCAGTTCTTC. This encodes CASSPASGGTGNEQFF.

The rearrangement uses TRBV18 and TRBJ2-1; 8 bases are shared with TRBD2. Losses at the gene ends were 3 bases for V and 6 bases for J; bases not matched to a gene: 1. This CDR3 spans 13 amino acids. Germline CDR1 and CDR2: KGHSH and LQKENI. This CDR3 is CASSPGTSNEQFF. The DNA for the CDR3 is TGTGCCAGCTCACCGGGGACTAGCAATGAGCAGTTCTTC.

This chain joins TRBV7-2 and TRBJ2-1, with a tentative D call TRBD1 (5 bases). Germline V lookup: CDR1 SGHTA, CDR2 FQGNSA. Trimming removed 2 bases at V and 7 bases at J, with 12 bases between. The CDR3 spans 14 residues. The CDR3 spells CASSLRGRANEQFF. CDR3 DNA: TGTGCCAGCAGCTTAAGGGGCAGGGCTAATGAGCAGTTCTTC.

This chain joins TRBV7-2 and TRBJ1-2; unclear D gene. CDR1 is SGHTA and CDR2 is FQGNSA in the germline V gene. V was cut by 5 bases and J by 7 bases, with 17 bases left in between. This CDR3 has 14 amino acids. CDR3 sequence reads: CASSDPRGLSGYTF. Here the CDR3 DNA reads TGTGCCAGCAGCGACCCGCGGGGTTTAAGTGGCTACACCTTC.

This chain joins TRBV3-1 (or the pseudogene TRBV3-2) and TRBJ1-2, with unresolved D. The CDR3 runs to 12 residues. Germline CDR1 LGHDT, CDR2 YNNKEL (reference sequence). Trimming stripped 1 base from V and 13 bases from J, with 13 bases between. Written as DNA, the CDR3 is TGTGCCAGCAGCCAAGTGGGCGGGAGAACCACCTTC. It specifies CASSQVGGRTTF.

The chain is built from TRBV7-2 and TRBJ1-5, with 7 positions matching TRBD1. The CDR3 is made up of 13 amino acids. Germline V CDR1 and CDR2: SGHTA, FQGNSA. V lost 5 bases and J lost 7; bases outside the gene matches: 5. As DNA, the CDR3 is TGTGCCAGCAGCGGGGACAGTTGGCAGCCCCAGCATTTT. Encoded protein: CASSGDSWQPQHF.

J is TRBJ2-1 and V is TRBV28; D perhaps matches TRBD2 (6 bases). This CDR3 is built from 16 residues. Germline V lookup: CDR1 MDHEN, CDR2 SYDVKM. Trimming took off 5 bases at V and 1 base at J, with 15 bases between the two ends. CDR3 DNA: TGTGCCAGCAGTCTTAGCGGACGCGGGTCCTACAATGAGCAGTTCTTC. This encodes CASSLSGRGSYNEQFF.

The chain carries TRBV3-1 (or the pseudogene TRBV3-2) and TRBJ1-3; 9 bases are shared with TRBD1. Germline CDR1 LGHDT, CDR2 YNNKEL (reference sequence). The J segment lost 0 bases and the V segment lost 5 bases, leaving 5 bases of the junction unmatched. This CDR3 comprises 16 residues. CDR3: CASSAQGALSGNTIYF. In nucleotides, the CDR3 is TGTGCCAGCAGCGCACAGGGGGCCCTCTCTGGAAACACCATATATTTT.

This chain connects TRBV12-3 or TRBV12-4 to TRBJ1-2; D is perhaps TRBD1 (6 bases). The CDR3 has 13 amino acids. V was clipped by 2 bases and J by 8 bases, with 12 bases between them. CDR3: CASSLRRGYGYTF. The CDR3 DNA follows: TGTGCCAGCAGTTTACGAAGGGGGTACGGCTACACCTTC.

J is TRBJ2-1 and V is TRBV12-3 or TRBV12-4, with unresolved D. V was shortened by 6 bases and J by 9 bases, with 9 bases between the two germline ends. The CDR3 consists of 11 residues. In DNA, the CDR3 is TGTGCCAGCAGCCGGGTGGGTGAGCAGTTCTTC. Its protein product is CASSRVGEQFF.

This chain links TRBV6-2 or TRBV6-3 with TRBJ2-1; 12 bases map to TRBD2. The CDR3 contains 15 residues. V trimming: 5 bases; J trimming: 8 bases; junction bases outside the gene matches: 7. Germline loops: CDR1 MNHEY, CDR2 SVGEGT. The CDR3 here is CASSPILAGGHEQFF. As DNA, the CDR3 is TGTGCCAGCAGTCCCATCCTAGCGGGAGGGCATGAGCAGTTCTTC.

The chain is built from TRBV6-5 and TRBJ2-1, with 9 bases identical to TRBD2. Germline assignment: CDR1 MNHEY and CDR2 SVGAGI. J gave up 9 bases and V 5 bases, and 11 bases lay outside the gene matches. This CDR3 spans 15 amino acids. Here the CDR3 reads CASSQRPSGDIEQFF. For the CDR3, the DNA is TGTGCCAGCAGTCAAAGGCCTAGCGGGGATATTGAGCAGTTCTTC.

The chain uses TRBV4-1 and TRBJ1-2; weak D call: TRBD1 (5 bases). The CDR3 totals 15 residues. Trimming stripped 0 bases from V and 7 bases from J, with 15 bases between. CDR1 is MGHRA and CDR2 is YSYEKL in the germline V gene. The CDR3 region is CASSQEGRAWIGYTF. As DNA, the CDR3 is TGCGCCAGCAGCCAAGAAGGCAGGGCTTGGATTGGCTACACCTTC.

The count of this clone is one. The chain combines TRBV27 with TRBJ1-2; D perhaps matches TRBD1 (5 bases). This CDR3 region has 12 residues. V dropped 6 bases and J dropped 6 bases, with 11 bases sitting between them. Germline V gene sequence: CDR1 MNHEY, CDR2 SMNVEV (reference sequence). The CDR3 here is CASRDSLHGYTF. The DNA of the CDR3 is TGTGCCAGCAGAGACAGCCTCCATGGCTACACCTTC.

In DNA form, the CDR3 reads TGCGCCAGCAGCCCCTCAGGGCAGAGAAATGAAAAACTGTTTTTT. It codes for CASSPSGQRNEKLFF. This chain uses TRBV5-1 with TRBJ1-4, with D possibly matching TRBD1 (5 bases). V was shortened by 4 bases and J by 5 bases, with 15 bases between the two germline ends. CDR1 is SGHRS, CDR2 YFSETQ, per germline. The CDR3 loop spans 15 amino acids. Filled out from reference TRBV5-1 and TRBJ1-4, the complete variable domain reads KAGVTQTPRYLIKTRGQQVTLSCSPISGHRSVSWYQQTPGQGLQFLFEYFSETQRNKGNFPGRFSGRQFSNSRSEMNVSTLELGDSALYLCASSPSGQRNEKLFFGSGTQLSVL.

The gene calls are TRBV7-2 and TRBJ2-7; no firm D call. The V gene lost 5 bases and the J gene lost 0 bases, with 14 bases spanning the gap. CDR1 is SGHTA, CDR2 FQGNSA, per germline. The CDR3 consists of 15 residues. The CDR3 sequence: CASSLSPGPSYEQYF. The CDR3 DNA reads TGTGCCAGCAGCCTATCCCCGGGTCCCTCCTACGAGCAGTACTTC.

The sample holds one count of this clone. The chain carries TRBV19 and TRBJ1-6, with TRBD1 as a possible D gene (6 bases). The CDR3 consists of 16 residues. Germline assignment: CDR1 LNHDA and CDR2 SQIVND (reference sequence). The V end was cut by 6 bases, the J end by 5 bases, with 17 bases between. This CDR3 is CASSGISGTNNSPLHF. CDR3 in DNA: TGTGCCAGTAGCGGAATCAGCGGGACAAATAATTCACCCCTCCACTTT.

This clone appeared a single time. CDR3 protein: CATSDFPGPSGFTDTQYF. The DNA for the CDR3 is TGTGCCACCAGTGATTTCCCTGGGCCTAGCGGATTCACAGATACGCAGTATTTT. The chain carries TRBV24-1 and TRBJ2-3; the match to TRBD2 covers 7 bases. V shed 1 base, J shed 2 bases, and the junction held 11 bases outside the gene matches. The CDR3 runs to 18 residues. Germline CDR1 and CDR2: KGHDR and SFDVKD.

The chain recombines TRBV27 with TRBJ2-3; D perhaps matches TRBD1 (5 bases). The CDR3 length is 15 residues. Germline V gene data show CDR1 as MNHEY and CDR2 as SMNVEV (reference sequence). V was cut by 2 bases and J by 7 bases, with 16 bases left in between. The CDR3 DNA reads TGTGCCAGCAGTTTACTCCCGCAGGGTACGAATACGCAGTATTTT. Protein: CASSLLPQGTNTQYF.

In its sample, this clone was seen once. The chain has TRBV7-2 and TRBJ1-5, with 9 bases matching TRBD1. Germline V gene data show CDR1 as SGHTA and CDR2 as FQGNSA. J gave up 2 bases and V 5 bases, and 10 bases lay outside the gene matches. This CDR3 contains 17 residues. CDR3 region: CASSPTARDRGNQPQHF. CDR3 DNA: TGTGCCAGCAGCCCCACCGCCCGGGACAGGGGCAATCAGCCCCAGCATTTT.

V is TRBV6-5 and J is TRBJ2-5, with D maybe TRBD2 (6 bases). From germline, CDR1 is MNHEY and CDR2 SVGAGI. Trimming stripped 7 bases from V and 4 bases from J, with 13 bases between. The CDR3 is 13 amino acids. The CDR3 region has the DNA TGTGCCAGCACCCTACGGCGGGGAGAGACCCAGTACTTC. It codes for CASTLRRGETQYF.

V gene TRBV19 combines with J gene TRBJ1-4; TRBD1 matches 10 bases. The germline CDR1 and CDR2 sequences are LNHDA and SQIVND (reference sequence). V dropped 7 bases and J dropped 8; count of bases not matched to a gene: 10. This CDR3 spans 15 amino acids. CDR3 in DNA: TGTGCCAGTACAGTCGGACAGGGGGAGAGAGAAAAACTGTTTTTT. Its translation: CASTVGQGEREKLFF.

The chain has TRBV5-1 and TRBJ2-2, with 7 bases lining up with TRBD1. There are 14 residues in the CDR3. The V gene's germline CDR1 is SGHRS and CDR2 YFSETQ. V lost 4 bases to trimming and J lost 1 base; unmatched junction nucleotides: 1. CDR3 protein: CASSGDRNTGELFF. CDR3 bases: TGCGCCAGCAGCGGGGACAGGAACACCGGGGAGCTGTTTTTT. The full variable domain, with the rest looked up from reference TRBV5-1 and TRBJ2-2, is KAGVTQTPRYLIKTRGQQVTLSCSPISGHRSVSWYQQTPGQGLQFLFEYFSETQRNKGNFPGRFSGRQFSNSRSEMNVSTLELGDSALYLCASSGDRNTGELFFGEGSRLTVL.

V is TRBV18 and J is TRBJ1-4; 8 nucleotides align to TRBD1. The germline gives CDR1 KGHSH, CDR2 LQKENI. This CDR3 region has 16 residues. V shed 3 bases and J 0 bases; nucleotides not matched to a gene: 3. The CDR3 sequence is CASSPGQAATNEKLFF. Here the CDR3 DNA reads TGTGCCAGCTCACCGGGACAGGCTGCAACTAATGAAAAACTGTTTTTT.

The V call is TRBV2, the J call TRBJ2-7, with 7 nucleotides matching TRBD1. There are 13 residues in the CDR3. Germline-derived CDR1 and CDR2 are SNHLY and FYNNEI. The V and J ends lost 4 bases and 2 bases, in that order; junction bases with no gene match: 2. The CDR3: CASSVGTAYEQYF. CDR3 DNA: TGTGCCAGCAGTGTAGGGACAGCCTACGAGCAGTACTTC.